The present entry profiles one T cell receptor beta chain with its context. The target antigen is unknown. This sample stems from a study of cytomegalovirus exposure and HLA in healthy donors. Whole-study results and caveats: TCR beta chains associated with HLA were, in a later analysis, more clonally expanded than equally common others. In an earlier analysis, in some 500 donors, most V segments appeared productive either ~87% or ~30% of the time. In a later analysis, an Asian-associated ancestry cluster reportedly showed fewer N-insertions than the approximately 670-donor mean.

It was with 60 Vbeta and 13 Jbeta primers that the PCR ran. Measured with immunoSEQ multiplex PCR; TCRdb has only the in-frame clones, and not every one. The listing contains about 160,000 clones. CDR1 is LNHDA, CDR2 SQIVND, per germline (reference sequence). The V gene end was trimmed by 6 bases and the J gene end by 6 bases; junction bases not matched to a gene: 13. This CDR3 has 15 amino acids. The sequenced sample consisted of PBMCs. The sequence was collected from a man aged 30 to 39 in good health and CMV-seronegative. The chain joins TRBV19 to TRBJ2-7; 8 positions agree with TRBD2. The CDR3 reads CASSPGGRLAGEQYF. The CDR3 coding sequence is TGTGCCAGTAGCCCCGGAGGAAGGCTAGCGGGCGAGCAGTACTTC.